These 8 T cell receptor beta chains came from one sample sequenced in a study of long-term antiretroviral therapy in people with HIV. Running of the v3.0 immunoSEQ assay took place at survey level. The repertoire was sequenced with immunoSEQ multiplex PCR; TCRdb's copy has only in-frame clones and lacks some. The sample shows just over 35,000 clones, 85% to 95% of them seen only once. The sequenced sample was unsorted PBMCs, obtained 4.1 years after starting antiretroviral therapy. These receptors were collected from a woman aged 45-65 years with HIV.

This clone counts as large. CDR3 DNA: TGCGCCAGCCCAGGGACCAATTCCTACGAGCAGTACTTC. Translated, it gives CASPGTNSYEQYF. The gene calls are TRBV10-1 and TRBJ2-7; D might be TRBD1 or TRBD2, each matching 5 bases. Germline lookup yields CDR1 WNHNN and CDR2 SYGVQD (reference sequence). This CDR3 is built from 13 residues. V was pared by 8 bases and J by 1 base, with 12 bases between.

The chain combines TRBV9 with TRBJ2-2; 11 bases are shared with TRBD1. The germline CDR1 and CDR2 sequences are SGDLS and YYNGEE. The CDR3 has 16 residues. The V and J ends lost 4 bases and 5 bases, in that order; junction bases with no gene match: 7. The CDR3 loop is CASSSGTGGWTGELFF. CDR3 nucleotide sequence: TGTGCCAGCAGCAGCGGGACAGGGGGATGGACCGGGGAGCTGTTTTTT. The complete variable domain, with remaining parts taken from reference TRBV9 and TRBJ2-2, reads DSGVTQTPKHLITATGQRVTLRCSPRSGDLSVYWYQQSLDQGLQFLIQYYNGEERAKGNILERFSAQQFPDLHSELNLSSLELGDSALYFCASSSGTGGWTGELFFGEGSRLTVL.

The CDR3: CASSVAGSEAFF. CDR3 DNA: TGTGCCAGCAGCGTAGCAGGGTCTGAAGCTTTCTTT. The chain employs TRBV9 and TRBJ1-1; the D gene is possibly TRBD1 (5 bases). Germline V gene sequence: CDR1 SGDLS, CDR2 YYNGEE. The CDR3 length is 12 residues. The V end lost 0 bases, the J end lost 6 bases, and 6 bases lay between the germline ends.

This chain links TRBV5-4 with TRBJ2-5; no clear D gene. The CDR3 length is 16 residues. CDR1 and CDR2 (germline): SGHNT, YYREEE (reference sequence). The ends were cut back, 0 bases at V and 9 bases at J, with 21 bases in the middle. CDR3 in DNA: TGTGCCAGCAGCTTGGGTCGGTCTTCTCCTCGTGTCGCCCAGTACTTC. Protein product: CASSLGRSSPRVAQYF.

This rearrangement joins TRBV4-1 to TRBJ2-5, with a tentative D call TRBD2 (5 bases). Germline CDR1 reads MGHRA; CDR2 reads YSYEKL. Deletions cut 0 bases from V and 13 bases from J, with 21 bases between. The CDR3 is made up of 15 amino acids. The CDR3 protein is CASSQDVLPSTHVYF. The CDR3 DNA is TGCGCCAGCAGCCAAGATGTTTTACCTAGCACCCACGTGTACTTC.

This chain uses TRBV7-6 with TRBJ2-3; no definite D call. Germline V gene lookup returns CDR1 SGHVS and CDR2 FNYEAQ. Trimming shortened V by 5 bases and J by 4 bases, and 10 bases separated the two germline ends. CDR3 length: 13 amino acids. The CDR3 spells CASSAAIPDTQYF. The DNA for the CDR3 is TGTGCCAGCAGCGCCGCGATTCCAGATACGCAGTATTTT.

The sample holds a few counts of this clone. The V call is TRBV7-8, the J call TRBJ1-2; 8 nucleotides match TRBD1. J gave up 10 bases and V 1 base, and 14 bases lay outside the gene matches. The CDR3 spans 16 residues. Germline loops: CDR1 SGHVS, CDR2 FQNEAQ. The CDR3 loop is CASSLDGTGSLGIYTF. CDR3 nucleotide sequence: TGTGCCAGCAGCTTAGACGGGACAGGTTCCCTGGGCATCTACACCTTC.

In its sample, this clone was seen once. The chain carries TRBV6-1 and TRBJ1-1; D unresolved. V was trimmed by 2 bases and J by 3 bases, leaving 7 bases between them. This CDR3 contains 13 residues. CDR1 MNHNS and CDR2 SASEGT come from the germline V gene. The CDR3 DNA reads as TGTGCCAGCAGTGAAAGTCCGTACACTGAAGCTTTCTTT. It is translated as CASSESPYTEAFF.